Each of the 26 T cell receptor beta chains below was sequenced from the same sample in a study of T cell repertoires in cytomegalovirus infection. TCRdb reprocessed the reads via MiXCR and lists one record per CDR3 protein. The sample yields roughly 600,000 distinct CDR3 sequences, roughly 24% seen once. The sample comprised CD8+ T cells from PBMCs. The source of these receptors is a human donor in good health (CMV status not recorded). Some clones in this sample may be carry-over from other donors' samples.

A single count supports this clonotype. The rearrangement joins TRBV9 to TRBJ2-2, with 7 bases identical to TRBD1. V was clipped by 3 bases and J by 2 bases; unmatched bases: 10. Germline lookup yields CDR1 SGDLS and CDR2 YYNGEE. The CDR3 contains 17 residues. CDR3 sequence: CASSANKRDRNTGELFF. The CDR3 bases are TGTGCCAGCAGCGCCAACAAAAGGGACAGAAACACCGGGGAGCTGTTTTTT.

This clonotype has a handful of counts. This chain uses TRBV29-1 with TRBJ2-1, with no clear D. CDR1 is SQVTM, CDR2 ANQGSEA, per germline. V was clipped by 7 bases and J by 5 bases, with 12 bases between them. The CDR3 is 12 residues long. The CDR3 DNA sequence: TGCAGCGGTATGAGAGAACACAATGAGCAGTTCTTC. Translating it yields CSGMREHNEQFF.

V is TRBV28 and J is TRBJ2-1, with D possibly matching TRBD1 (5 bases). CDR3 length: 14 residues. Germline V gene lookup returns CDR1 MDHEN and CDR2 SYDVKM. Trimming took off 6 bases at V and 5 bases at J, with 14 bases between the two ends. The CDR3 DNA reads TGTGCCAGCAGCCCCGGCAGGGTCGACAATGAGCAGTTCTTC. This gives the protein CASSPGRVDNEQFF.

In DNA, the CDR3 is TGCAGCGTTGAAGTGCCAGTGGCGGAGACCCAGTACTTC. This gives the protein CSVEVPVAETQYF. This chain links TRBV29-1 with TRBJ2-5; unclear D gene. Trimming removed 1 base from V and 5 bases from J, with 11 bases in between. CDR1 and CDR2 (germline): SQVTM, ANQGSEA. The CDR3 is 13 residues long.

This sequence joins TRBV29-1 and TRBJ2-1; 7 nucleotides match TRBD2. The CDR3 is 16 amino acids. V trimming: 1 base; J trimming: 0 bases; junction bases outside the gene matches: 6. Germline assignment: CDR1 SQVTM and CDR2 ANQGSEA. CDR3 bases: TGCAGCGTTGAAGGTCTAGCGGAGTCCTCCTACAATGAGCAGTTCTTC. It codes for CSVEGLAESSYNEQFF.

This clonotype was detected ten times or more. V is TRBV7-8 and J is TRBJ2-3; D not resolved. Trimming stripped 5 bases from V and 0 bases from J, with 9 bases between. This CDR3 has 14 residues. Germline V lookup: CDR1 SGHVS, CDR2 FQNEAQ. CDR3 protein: CASSPNPSTDTQYF. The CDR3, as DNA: TGTGCCAGCAGCCCAAACCCGAGCACAGATACGCAGTATTTT.

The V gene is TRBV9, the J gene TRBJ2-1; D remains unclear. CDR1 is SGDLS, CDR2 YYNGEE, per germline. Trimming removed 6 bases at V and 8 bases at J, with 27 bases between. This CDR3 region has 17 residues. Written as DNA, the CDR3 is TGTGCCAGCACCCCAAAACACAAACCGGATTCTAGGGATGAGCAGTTCTTC. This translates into CASTPKHKPDSRDEQFF.

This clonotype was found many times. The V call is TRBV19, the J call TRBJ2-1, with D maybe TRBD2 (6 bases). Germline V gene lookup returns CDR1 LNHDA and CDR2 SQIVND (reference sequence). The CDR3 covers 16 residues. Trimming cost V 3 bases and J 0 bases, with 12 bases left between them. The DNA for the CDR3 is TGTGCCAGTAGTATCGGGGCGGGGTTCTCCTACAATGAGCAGTTCTTC. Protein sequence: CASSIGAGFSYNEQFF.

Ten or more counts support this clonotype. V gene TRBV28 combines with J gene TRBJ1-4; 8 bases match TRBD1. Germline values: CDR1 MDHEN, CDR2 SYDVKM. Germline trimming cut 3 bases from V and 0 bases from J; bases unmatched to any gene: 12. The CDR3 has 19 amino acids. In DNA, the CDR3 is TGTGCCAGCAGTTTCCAGATCGAAACAGGGGGAGCAACTAATGAAAAACTGTTTTTT. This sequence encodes CASSFQIETGGATNEKLFF.

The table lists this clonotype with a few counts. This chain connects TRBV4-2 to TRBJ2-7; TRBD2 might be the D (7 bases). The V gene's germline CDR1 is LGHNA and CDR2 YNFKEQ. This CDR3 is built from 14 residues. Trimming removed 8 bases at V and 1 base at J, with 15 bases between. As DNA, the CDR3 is TGTGCCAGCTCGTGGGGGGGGGCTTCCTACGAGCAGTACTTC. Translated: CASSWGGASYEQYF.

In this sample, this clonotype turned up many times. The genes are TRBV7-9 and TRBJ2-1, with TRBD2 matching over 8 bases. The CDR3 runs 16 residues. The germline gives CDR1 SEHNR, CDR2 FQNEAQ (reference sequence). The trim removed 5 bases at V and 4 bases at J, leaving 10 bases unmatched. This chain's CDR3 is CASSASGTSRYNEQFF. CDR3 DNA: TGTGCCAGCAGCGCCTCCGGGACTAGTAGGTACAATGAGCAGTTCTTC.

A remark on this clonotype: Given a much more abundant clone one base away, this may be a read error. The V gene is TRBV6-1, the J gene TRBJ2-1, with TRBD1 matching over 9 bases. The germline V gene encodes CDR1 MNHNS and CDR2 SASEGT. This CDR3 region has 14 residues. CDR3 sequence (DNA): TGTGCCAGCAAGTCCGGGACAGGGTGGAATGTGCAGTTCTTC. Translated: CASKSGTGWNVQFF.

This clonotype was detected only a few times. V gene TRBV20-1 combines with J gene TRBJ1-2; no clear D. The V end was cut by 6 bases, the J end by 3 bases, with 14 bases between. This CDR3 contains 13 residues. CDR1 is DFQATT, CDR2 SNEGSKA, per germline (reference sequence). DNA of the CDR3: TGCAGTGCCACCCTGCCTCTGGACTATGGCTACACCTTC. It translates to CSATLPLDYGYTF.

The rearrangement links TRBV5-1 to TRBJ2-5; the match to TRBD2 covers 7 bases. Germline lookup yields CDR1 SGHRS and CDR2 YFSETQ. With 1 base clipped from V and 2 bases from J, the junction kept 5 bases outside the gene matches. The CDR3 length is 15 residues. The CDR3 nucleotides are TGCGCCAGCAGCTTGAGGCCTAGCGGACAAGAGACCCAGTACTTC. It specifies CASSLRPSGQETQYF.

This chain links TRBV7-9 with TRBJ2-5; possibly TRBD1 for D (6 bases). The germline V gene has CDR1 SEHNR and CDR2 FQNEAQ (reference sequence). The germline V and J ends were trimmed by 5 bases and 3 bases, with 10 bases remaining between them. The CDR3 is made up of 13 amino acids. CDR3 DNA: TGTGCCAGCAGCCCCGAGGGGGAAGAGACCCAGTACTTC. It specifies CASSPEGEETQYF.

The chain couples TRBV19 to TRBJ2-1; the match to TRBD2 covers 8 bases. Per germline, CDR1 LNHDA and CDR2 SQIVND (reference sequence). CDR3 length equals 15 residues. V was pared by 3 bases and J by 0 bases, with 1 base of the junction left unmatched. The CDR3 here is CASSMSGSSYNEQFF. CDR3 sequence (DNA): TGTGCCAGTAGTATGAGCGGGAGCTCCTACAATGAGCAGTTCTTC.

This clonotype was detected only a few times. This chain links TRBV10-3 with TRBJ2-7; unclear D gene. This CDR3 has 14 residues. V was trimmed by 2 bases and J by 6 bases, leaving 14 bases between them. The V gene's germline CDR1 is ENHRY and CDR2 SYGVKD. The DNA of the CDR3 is TGTGCCATCAGTGAGCCGAATCTTAAGGCCGAGCAGTACGTC. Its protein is CAISEPNLKAEQYV.

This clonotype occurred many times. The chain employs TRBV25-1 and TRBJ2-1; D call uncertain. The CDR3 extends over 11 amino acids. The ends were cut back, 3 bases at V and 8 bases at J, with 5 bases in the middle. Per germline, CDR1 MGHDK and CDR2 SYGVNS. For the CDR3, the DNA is TGTGCCAGCAGTGAGAGCTATGAGCAGTTCTTC. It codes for CASSESYEQFF.

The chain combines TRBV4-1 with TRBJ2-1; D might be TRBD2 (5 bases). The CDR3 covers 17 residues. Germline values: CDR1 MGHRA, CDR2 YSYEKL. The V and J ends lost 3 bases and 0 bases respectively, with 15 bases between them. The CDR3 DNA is TGCGCCAGCAGCCACCCTGGGCGGGCCAGCTCCTACAATGAGCAGTTCTTC. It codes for CASSHPGRASSYNEQFF.

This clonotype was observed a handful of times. The CDR3, as DNA: TGCAGCGTCGGTCCAATAGAGGGAGGTACTGAAGCTTTCTTT. This gives the protein CSVGPIEGGTEAFF. J is TRBJ1-1 and V is TRBV29-1; unclear D gene. There are 14 residues in the CDR3. The germline V gene has CDR1 SQVTM and CDR2 ANQGSEA. Trimming cost V 6 bases and J 5 bases, with 19 bases left between them.

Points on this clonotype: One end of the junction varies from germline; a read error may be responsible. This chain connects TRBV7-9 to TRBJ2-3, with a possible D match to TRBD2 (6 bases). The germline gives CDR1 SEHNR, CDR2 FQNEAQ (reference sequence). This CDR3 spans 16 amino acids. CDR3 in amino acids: CTSSPGDGESTDTQYF. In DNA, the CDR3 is TGTACCAGCAGCCCGGGGGATGGGGAGAGCACAGATACGCAGTATTTT.

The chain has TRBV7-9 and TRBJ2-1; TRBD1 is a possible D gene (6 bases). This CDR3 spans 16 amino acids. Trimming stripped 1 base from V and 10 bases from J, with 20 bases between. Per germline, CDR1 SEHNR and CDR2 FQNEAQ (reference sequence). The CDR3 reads CASSLGGPDGLEEQFF. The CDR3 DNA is TGTGCCAGCAGCTTAGGGGGGCCGGACGGCTTGGAGGAGCAGTTCTTC. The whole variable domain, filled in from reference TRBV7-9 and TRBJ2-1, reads DTGVSQNPRHKITKRGQNVTFRCDPISEHNRLYWYRQTLGQGPEFLTYFQNEAQLEKSRLLSDRFSAERPKGSFSTLEIQRTEQGDSAMYLCASSLGGPDGLEEQFFGPGTRLTVL.

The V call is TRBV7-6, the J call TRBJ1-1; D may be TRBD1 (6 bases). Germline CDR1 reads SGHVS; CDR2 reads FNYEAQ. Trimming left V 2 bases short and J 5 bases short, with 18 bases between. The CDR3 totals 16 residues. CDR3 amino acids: CASSLRRGGRGTEAFF. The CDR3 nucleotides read TGTGCCAGCAGCTTACGCCGAGGGGGGCGAGGGACTGAAGCTTTCTTT.

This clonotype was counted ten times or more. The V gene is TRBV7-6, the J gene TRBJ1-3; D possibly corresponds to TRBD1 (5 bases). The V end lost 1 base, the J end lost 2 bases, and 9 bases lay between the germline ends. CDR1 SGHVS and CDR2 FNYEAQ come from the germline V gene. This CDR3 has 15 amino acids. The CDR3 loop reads CASSLDWTPGNTIYF. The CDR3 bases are TGTGCCAGCAGCTTAGACTGGACACCTGGAAACACCATATATTTT.

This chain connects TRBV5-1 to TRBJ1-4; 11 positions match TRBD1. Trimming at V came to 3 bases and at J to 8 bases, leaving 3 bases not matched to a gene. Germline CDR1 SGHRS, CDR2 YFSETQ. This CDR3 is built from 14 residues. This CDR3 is CASSWGQGEEKLFF. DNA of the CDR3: TGCGCCAGCAGCTGGGGACAGGGGGAGGAAAAACTGTTTTTT.

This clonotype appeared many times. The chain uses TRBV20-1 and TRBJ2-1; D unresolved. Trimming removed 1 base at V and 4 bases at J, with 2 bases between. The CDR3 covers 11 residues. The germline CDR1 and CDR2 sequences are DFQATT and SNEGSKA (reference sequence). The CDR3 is CSARVYNEQFF. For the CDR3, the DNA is TGCAGTGCTAGAGTGTACAATGAGCAGTTCTTC.